This TCR beta chain was documented in a study of early stage breast cancer tumors. Study context: Among roughly twelve ER+/PR+/HER2- tumors, eight were ductal, four lobular.

In the case of this clone: Its specificity is unknown.

General study points: Blood repertoires resembled normal breast more than tumor. Tumors had about 2.6-fold higher T cell density than normal breast.

The method was immunoSEQ multiplex PCR; TCRdb's version includes in-frame clones alone and lacks a portion of them. The sample holds about 28,000 clones, under 60% seen once. V shed 6 bases and J shed 6 bases, with 11 bases lying between them. The CDR3 has 12 amino acids. CDR1 is MNHEY and CDR2 is SVGAGI in the germline V gene. This clonotype was sampled from a person aged 45 to 60 with breast cancer. The chain employs TRBV6-5 and TRBJ1-1; no clear D gene. The sequencing sample was made of breast tumor tissue. The CDR3 here is CASSPGSSEAFF. CDR3 sequence (DNA): TGTGCCAGCAGCCCGGGATCTTCTGAAGCTTTCTTT.